This TCR beta chain was sequenced during a study of control samples from healthy donors and cancer patients. The CDR3 runs 14 residues. J gave up 1 base and V 3 bases, and 1 base lay outside the gene matches. The germline CDR1 and CDR2 sequences are SGHAT and FQNNGV. The repertoire was sequenced with immunoSEQ multiplex PCR; TCRdb's copy has only in-frame clones and lacks some. The sample consists of approximately 150,000 clones, about 86% of them appearing once. The sequencing sample was made of blood. The chain joins TRBV11-2 to TRBJ2-3; TRBD1 matches 7 bases. The clonotype originates from a young man in good health. For the CDR3, the DNA is TGTGCCAGCAGCTTCGGACAGGGCACAGATACGCAGTATTTT. The encoded protein is CASSFGQGTDTQYF.